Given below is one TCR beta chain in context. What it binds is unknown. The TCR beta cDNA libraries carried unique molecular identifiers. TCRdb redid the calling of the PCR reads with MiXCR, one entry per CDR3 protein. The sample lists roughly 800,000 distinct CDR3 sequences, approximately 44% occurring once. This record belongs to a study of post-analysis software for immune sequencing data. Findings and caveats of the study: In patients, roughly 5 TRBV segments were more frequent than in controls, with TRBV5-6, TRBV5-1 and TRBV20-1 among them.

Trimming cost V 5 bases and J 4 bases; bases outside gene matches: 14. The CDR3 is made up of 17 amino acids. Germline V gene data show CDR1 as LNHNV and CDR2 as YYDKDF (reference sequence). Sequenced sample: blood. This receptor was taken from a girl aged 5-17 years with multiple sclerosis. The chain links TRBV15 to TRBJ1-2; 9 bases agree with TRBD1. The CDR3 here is CATSPWRPGQGCYGYTF. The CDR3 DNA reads TGTGCCACCAGCCCATGGAGGCCGGGACAGGGCTGCTATGGCTACACCTTC.